This entry is about one T cell receptor beta chain. Its antigen remains unidentified. The table came from immunoSEQ multiplex PCR; TCRdb's copy has only in-frame clones and leaves some out. This sample yields almost 10,000 clones, of which roughly nine tenths are seen a single time; approximately 4% belongs to the top ten. The entry originates in a study of T cells after posttransplantation cyclophosphamide. Methotrexate plus calcineurin inhibitor accompanied controls' myeloablative marrow transplants; sampling was 1 year later. V trimming: 6 bases; J trimming: 7 bases; junction bases outside the gene matches: 9. Germline CDR1 is SGHNT and CDR2 is YYREEE (reference sequence). The CDR3 has 13 amino acids. Study conclusions and caveats: Donor-recipient repertoire similarity was low at 1-2 months, rising over year one. Recipient CMV seropositivity and CMV reactivation strongly tracked TRB clonality. Skin or GI-infiltrating T cells shared few TRB sequences with blood.

The genes are TRBV5-4 and TRBJ1-2; 7 positions agree with TRBD1. This receptor was obtained from a male patient in his fifties who received an allogeneic stem cell transplant from an unrelated donor, was CMV-positive, and had chronic GVHD only. The graft donor may have contributed some T cells. The sequencing used PBMCs, collected roughly 61 weeks after allogeneic stem cell transplant with calcineurin inhibitor and methotrexate. The CDR3 DNA follows: TGTGCCAGCACCCCGACAGGGACTTCTGGCTACACCTTC. Translated: CASTPTGTSGYTF.